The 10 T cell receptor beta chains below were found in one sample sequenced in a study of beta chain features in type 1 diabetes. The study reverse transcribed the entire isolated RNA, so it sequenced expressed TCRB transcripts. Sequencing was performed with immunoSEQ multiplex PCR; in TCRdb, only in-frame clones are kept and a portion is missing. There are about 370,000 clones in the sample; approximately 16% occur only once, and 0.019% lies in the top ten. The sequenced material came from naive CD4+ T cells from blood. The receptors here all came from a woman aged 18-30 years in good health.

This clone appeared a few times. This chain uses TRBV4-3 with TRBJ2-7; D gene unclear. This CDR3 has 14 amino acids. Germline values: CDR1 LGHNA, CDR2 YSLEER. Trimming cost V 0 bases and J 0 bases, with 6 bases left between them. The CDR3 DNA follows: TGCGCCAGCAGCCAAGATGCAGTCTCCTACGAGCAGTACTTC. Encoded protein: CASSQDAVSYEQYF.

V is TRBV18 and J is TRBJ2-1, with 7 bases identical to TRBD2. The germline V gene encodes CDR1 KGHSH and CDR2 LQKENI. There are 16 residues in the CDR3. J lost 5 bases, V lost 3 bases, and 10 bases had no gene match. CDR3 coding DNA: TGTGCCAGCTCACCGCGGGGGAGCGGGAAAGACAATGAGCAGTTCTTC. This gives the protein CASSPRGSGKDNEQFF.

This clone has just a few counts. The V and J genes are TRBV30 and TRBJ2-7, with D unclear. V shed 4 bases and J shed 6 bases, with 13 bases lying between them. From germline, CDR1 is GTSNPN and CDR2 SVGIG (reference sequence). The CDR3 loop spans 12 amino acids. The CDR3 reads CAWIRKESEQYF. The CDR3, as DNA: TGTGCCTGGATTAGAAAAGAGAGCGAGCAGTACTTC.

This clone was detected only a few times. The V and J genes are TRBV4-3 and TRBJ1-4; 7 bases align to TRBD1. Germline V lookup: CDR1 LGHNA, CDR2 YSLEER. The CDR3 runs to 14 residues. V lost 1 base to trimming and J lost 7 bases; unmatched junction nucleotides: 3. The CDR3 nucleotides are TGCGCCAGCAGCCAAGGACAGGGAGGTGAAAAACTGTTTTTT. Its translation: CASSQGQGGEKLFF.

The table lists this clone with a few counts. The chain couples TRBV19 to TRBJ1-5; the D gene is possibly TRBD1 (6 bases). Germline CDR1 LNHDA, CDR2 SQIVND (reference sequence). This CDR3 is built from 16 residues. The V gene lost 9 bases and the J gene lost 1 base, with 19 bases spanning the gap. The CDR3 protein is CASRDQGLGSNQPQHF. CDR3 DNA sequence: TGTGCCAGCCGCGATCAGGGGCTTGGAAGCAATCAGCCCCAGCATTTT.

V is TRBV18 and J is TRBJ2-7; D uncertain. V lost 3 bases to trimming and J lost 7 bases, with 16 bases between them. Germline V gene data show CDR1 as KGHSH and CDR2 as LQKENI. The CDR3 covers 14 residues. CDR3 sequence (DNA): TGTGCCAGCTCACCGGTTACCCGAGGATGGGAGCAGTACTTC. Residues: CASSPVTRGWEQYF.

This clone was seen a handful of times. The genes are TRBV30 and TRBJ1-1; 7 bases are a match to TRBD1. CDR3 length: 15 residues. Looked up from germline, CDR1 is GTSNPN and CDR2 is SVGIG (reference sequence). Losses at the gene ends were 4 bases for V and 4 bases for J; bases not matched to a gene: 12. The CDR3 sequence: CAWTGPTGASTEAFF. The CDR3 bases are TGTGCCTGGACCGGGCCCACAGGGGCGTCCACTGAAGCTTTCTTT.

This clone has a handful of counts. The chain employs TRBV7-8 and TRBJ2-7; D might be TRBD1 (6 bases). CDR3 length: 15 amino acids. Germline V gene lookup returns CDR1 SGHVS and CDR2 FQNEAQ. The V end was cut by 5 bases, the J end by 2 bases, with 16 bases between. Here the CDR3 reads CASSRRTASPYEQYF. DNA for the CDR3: TGTGCCAGCAGCCGAAGGACAGCCTCCCCCTACGAGCAGTACTTC.

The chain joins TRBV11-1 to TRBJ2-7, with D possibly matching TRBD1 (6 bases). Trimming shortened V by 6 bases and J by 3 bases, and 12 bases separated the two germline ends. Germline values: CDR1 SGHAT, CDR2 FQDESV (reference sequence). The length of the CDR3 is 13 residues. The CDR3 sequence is CASRRGQLYEQYF. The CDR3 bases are TGTGCCAGCAGGAGGGGACAACTCTACGAGCAGTACTTC.

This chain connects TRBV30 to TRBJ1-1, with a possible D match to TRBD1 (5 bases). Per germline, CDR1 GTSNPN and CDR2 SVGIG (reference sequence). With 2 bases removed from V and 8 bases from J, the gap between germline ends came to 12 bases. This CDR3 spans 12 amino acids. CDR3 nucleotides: TGTGCCTGGAGTCCCCAGGGATGGGAAGCTTTCTTT. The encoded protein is CAWSPQGWEAFF.